This entry lists 6 T cell receptor beta chains sequenced from one sample in a study of T-cell reconstitution after alpha-beta-depleted transplantation in children. The authors prepared the TCRbeta library with unique molecular identifiers. TCRdb independently ran MiXCR on the PCR reads; one entry per CDR3 protein. Here the sample spans 550,000 to 600,000 distinct CDR3 sequences, under 30% being singletons. Here the sequenced sample was PBMCs, mostly from graft donor cells, taken 360 days after TCRalphabeta/CD19-depleted stem cell transplant. These receptors all stem from a boy less than two years old who had a stem cell transplant for acute myeloid leukemia, so the T cells may come from the graft donor.

This chain joins TRBV20-1 and TRBJ1-6; TRBD1 matches 7 bases. The junction had 17 bases not matched to a gene; V was cut back by 0 bases and J by 12 bases. Germline V lookup: CDR1 DFQATT, CDR2 SNEGSKA (reference sequence). This CDR3 has 17 residues. CDR3 in DNA: TGCAGTGCTAGAGATCTGCTTCGGGACAGCGCTAGGGGACCCCTCCACTTT. It is translated as CSARDLLRDSARGPLHF.

This clonotype was counted ten times or more. The genes are TRBV4-1 and TRBJ2-7; D perhaps matches TRBD2 (5 bases). Between the trimmed V and J ends, which lost 1 base and 3 bases, there was a span of 16 bases. The CDR3 sequence is 16 residues long. Germline CDR1 is MGHRA and CDR2 is YSYEKL. The CDR3 sequence is CASSQVPSGVYYEQYV. DNA of the CDR3: TGCGCCAGCAGCCAAGTTCCATCCGGGGTATACTACGAGCAGTACGTC.

CDR3 sequence reads: CASSSGSWYEQYF. CDR3 nucleotide sequence: TGTGCCAGCAGTTCGGGGTCCTGGTACGAGCAGTACTTC. The chain employs TRBV27 and TRBJ2-7, with D possibly matching TRBD2 (5 bases). This CDR3 has 13 amino acids. CDR1 MNHEY and CDR2 SMNVEV come from the germline V gene (reference sequence). V dropped 4 bases and J dropped 4 bases, with 11 bases sitting between them.

This clonotype was seen ten or more times. V and J are TRBV6-5 and TRBJ1-1; a weak D match, TRBD1 (5 bases). The germline V and J ends were trimmed by 2 bases and 0 bases, with 10 bases remaining between them. The CDR3 runs 15 residues. Per the germline V gene, CDR1 is MNHEY and CDR2 is SVGAGI. CDR3 protein: CASSYGGGMNTEAFF. The CDR3, as DNA: TGTGCCAGCAGTTACGGCGGGGGGATGAACACTGAAGCTTTCTTT.

This chain joins TRBV5-6 and TRBJ2-5; TRBD1 aligns across 9 bases. In germline, CDR1 is SGHDT, CDR2 YYEEEE. The CDR3 is made up of 14 amino acids. Unmatched junction bases numbered 6, after V lost 6 bases and J lost 3 bases. CDR3 sequence: CASTGTGYEETQYF. The DNA for the CDR3 is TGTGCCAGCACGGGGACAGGGTATGAAGAGACCCAGTACTTC.

Ten or more counts support this clonotype. The CDR3 loop reads CASSEGVDTDTQYF. In DNA, the CDR3 is TGTGCCAGCAGTGAAGGGGTGGATACAGATACGCAGTATTTT. V is TRBV2 and J is TRBJ2-3; D remains unclear. The CDR3 spans 14 residues. Trimming pared 1 base from V and 3 bases from J, leaving 8 bases between. Germline V CDR1 and CDR2: SNHLY, FYNNEI.